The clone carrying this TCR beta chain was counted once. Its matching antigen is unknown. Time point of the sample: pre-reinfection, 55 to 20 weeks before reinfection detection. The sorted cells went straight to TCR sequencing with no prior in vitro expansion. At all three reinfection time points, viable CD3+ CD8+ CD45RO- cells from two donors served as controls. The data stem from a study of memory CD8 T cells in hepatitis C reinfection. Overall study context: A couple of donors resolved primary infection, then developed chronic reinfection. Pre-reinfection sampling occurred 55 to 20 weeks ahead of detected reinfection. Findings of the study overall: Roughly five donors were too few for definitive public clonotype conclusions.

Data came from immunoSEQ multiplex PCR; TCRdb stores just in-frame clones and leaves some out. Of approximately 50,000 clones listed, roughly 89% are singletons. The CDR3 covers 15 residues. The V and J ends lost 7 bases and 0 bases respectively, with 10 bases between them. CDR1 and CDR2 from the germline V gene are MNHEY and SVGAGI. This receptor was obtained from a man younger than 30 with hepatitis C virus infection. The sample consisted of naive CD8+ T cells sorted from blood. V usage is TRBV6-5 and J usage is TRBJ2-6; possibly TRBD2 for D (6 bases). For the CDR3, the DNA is TGTGCCAGCATGGCGGGGAGCTCTGGGGCCAACGTCCTGACTTTC. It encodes CASMAGSSGANVLTF.